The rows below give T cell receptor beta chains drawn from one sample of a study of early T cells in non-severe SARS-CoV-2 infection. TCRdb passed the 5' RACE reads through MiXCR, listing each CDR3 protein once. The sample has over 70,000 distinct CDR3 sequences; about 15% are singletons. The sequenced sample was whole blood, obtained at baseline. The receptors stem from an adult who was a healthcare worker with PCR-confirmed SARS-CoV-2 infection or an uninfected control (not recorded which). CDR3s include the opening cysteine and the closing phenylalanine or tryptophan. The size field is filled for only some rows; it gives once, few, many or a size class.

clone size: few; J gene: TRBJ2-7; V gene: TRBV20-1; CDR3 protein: CSAPNRDRYEQYF
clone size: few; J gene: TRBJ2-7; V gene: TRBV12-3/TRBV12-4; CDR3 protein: CASSFGQINYEQYF
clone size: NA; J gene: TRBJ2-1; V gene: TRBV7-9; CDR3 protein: CASSLSLLAEQFF
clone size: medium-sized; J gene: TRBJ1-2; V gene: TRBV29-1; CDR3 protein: CSVARSYGYTF
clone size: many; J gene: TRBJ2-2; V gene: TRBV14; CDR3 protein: CASSRRLDGELFF
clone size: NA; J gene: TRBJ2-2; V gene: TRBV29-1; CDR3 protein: CSVAVSNTGELFF
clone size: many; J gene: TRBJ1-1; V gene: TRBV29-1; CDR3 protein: CSVEAQGASEAFF
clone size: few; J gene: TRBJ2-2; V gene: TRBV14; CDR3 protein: CASSPGLAGGPFTGELFF
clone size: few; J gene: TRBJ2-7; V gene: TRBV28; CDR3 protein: CASSAWPAGQYEQYF
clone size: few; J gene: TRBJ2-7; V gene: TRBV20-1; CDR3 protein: CSAGGGTYEQYF
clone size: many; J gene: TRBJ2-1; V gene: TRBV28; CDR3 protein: CASSLGPRGFF
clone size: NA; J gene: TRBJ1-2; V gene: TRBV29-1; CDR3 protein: CSVEGDKLGAGYTF
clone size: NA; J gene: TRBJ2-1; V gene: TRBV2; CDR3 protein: CASTLRGTSGKNEQFF
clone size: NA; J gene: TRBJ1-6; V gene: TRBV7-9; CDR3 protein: CASSASGQQNSPLHF
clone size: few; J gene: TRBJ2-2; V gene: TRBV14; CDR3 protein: CASSLYSTNTGELFF
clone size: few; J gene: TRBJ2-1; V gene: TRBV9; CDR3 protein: CASSSRTSGGYNEQFF
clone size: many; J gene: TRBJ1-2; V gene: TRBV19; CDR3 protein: CASTLRDTYGYTF
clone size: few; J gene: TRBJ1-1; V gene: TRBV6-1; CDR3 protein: CASSESFGTEAFF
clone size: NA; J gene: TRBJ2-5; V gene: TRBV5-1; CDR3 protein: CASSPGNPGETQYF
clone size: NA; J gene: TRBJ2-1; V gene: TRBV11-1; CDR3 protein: CASSLGVGDSSYNEQFF
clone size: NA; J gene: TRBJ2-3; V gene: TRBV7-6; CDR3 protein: CASSGLATPTDTQYF
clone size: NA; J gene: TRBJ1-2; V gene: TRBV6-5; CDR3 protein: CASSGTGYGYTF
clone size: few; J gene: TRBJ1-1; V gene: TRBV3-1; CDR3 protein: CASSQGPGVNTEAFF
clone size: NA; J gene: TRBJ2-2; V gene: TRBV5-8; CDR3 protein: CASNLGHGGSGELFF
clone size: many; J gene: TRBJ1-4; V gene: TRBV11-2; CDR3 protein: CASSLGRTENEKLFF